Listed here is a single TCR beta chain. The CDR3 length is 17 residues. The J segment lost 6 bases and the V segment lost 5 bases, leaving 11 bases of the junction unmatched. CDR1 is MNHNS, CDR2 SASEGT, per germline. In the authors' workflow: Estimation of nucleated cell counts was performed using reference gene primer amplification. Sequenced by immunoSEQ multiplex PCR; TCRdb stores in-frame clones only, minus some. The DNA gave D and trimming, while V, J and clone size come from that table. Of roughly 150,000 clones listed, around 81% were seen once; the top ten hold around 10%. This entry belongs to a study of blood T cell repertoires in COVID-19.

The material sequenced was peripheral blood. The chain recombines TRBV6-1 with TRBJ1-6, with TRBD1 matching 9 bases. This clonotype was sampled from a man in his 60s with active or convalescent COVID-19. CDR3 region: CASSKDRGRGANSPLHF. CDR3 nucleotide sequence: TGTGCCAGCAGTAAAGACAGGGGGAGGGGGGCTAATTCACCCCTCCACTTT.